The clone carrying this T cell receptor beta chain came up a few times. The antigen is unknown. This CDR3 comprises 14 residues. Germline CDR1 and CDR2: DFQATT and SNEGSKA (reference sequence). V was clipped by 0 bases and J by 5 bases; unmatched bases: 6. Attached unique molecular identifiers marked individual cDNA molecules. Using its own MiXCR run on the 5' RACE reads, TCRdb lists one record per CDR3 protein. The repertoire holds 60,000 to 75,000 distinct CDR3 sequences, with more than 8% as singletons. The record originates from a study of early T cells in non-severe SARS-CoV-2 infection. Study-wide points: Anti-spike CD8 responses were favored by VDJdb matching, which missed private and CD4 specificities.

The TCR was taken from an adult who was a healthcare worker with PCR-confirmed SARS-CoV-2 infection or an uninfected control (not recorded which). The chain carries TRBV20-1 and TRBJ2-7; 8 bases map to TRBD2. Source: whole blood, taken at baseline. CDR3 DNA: TGCAGTGCTAGAGATCGCCTAGCGGGTAACGAGCAGTACTTC. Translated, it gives CSARDRLAGNEQYF.